The rows below give T cell receptor beta chains drawn from one sample of a study of OX40 agonist ivuxolimab in advanced cancers. Method: immunoSEQ multiplex PCR; TCRdb's copy keeps in-frame clones and lacks some. Of about 84,000 clones listed, over 65% are singletons. The sample consisted of CD4+ or CD8+ T cells sorted from blood, taken in a trial of the OX40 agonist ivuxolimab. These receptors originate from an adult with an advanced solid tumor such as melanoma, head and neck, liver or kidney cancer. The CDR3 runs from the conserved cysteine through the conserved F or W. The D gene is left open where the match is weak. Size is omitted from some rows. Given values are once, few, many or a class for expanded clones.

cdr3_nt: TGTGCCAGCAGCTTGGAGGCTGGGCAGACAATCTATGGCTACACCTTC; cdr3_aa: CASSLEAGQTIYGYTF; d_call: NA; v_call: TRBV5-5; clone_size: NA; j_call: TRBJ1-2
cdr3_nt: TGTGCCTGGAGTGTTACCCGCACAGATACGCAGTATTTT; cdr3_aa: CAWSVTRTDTQYF; d_call: NA; v_call: TRBV30; clone_size: NA; j_call: TRBJ2-3
cdr3_nt: TGTGCCAGCAGACGGGGAACTGATTCACCCCTCCACTTT; cdr3_aa: CASRRGTDSPLHF; d_call: NA; v_call: TRBV25-1; clone_size: NA; j_call: TRBJ1-6
cdr3_nt: TGTGCCTGGAGCGAGGGGTTTGAGCAGTACTTC; cdr3_aa: CAWSEGFEQYF; d_call: NA; v_call: TRBV30; clone_size: NA; j_call: TRBJ2-7
cdr3_nt: TGTGCCAGCAGCTCCGGGACAGGGGAATCACCCCTCCACTTT; cdr3_aa: CASSSGTGESPLHF; d_call: TRBD1; v_call: TRBV7-8; clone_size: NA; j_call: TRBJ1-6
cdr3_nt: TGTGCCACCTCTAACTGGCAGGGGTCAGGGGAGCAGTACTTC; cdr3_aa: CATSNWQGSGEQYF; d_call: NA; v_call: TRBV28; clone_size: once; j_call: TRBJ2-7
cdr3_nt: TGTGCCAGCAGTCTAGGACAGGGTGGGGATGAAAAACTGTTTTTT; cdr3_aa: CASSLGQGGDEKLFF; d_call: TRBD1; v_call: TRBV28; clone_size: NA; j_call: TRBJ1-4
cdr3_nt: TGTGCCAGCAGCAAACAAATCGGGACAGGGACCACTGAAGCTTTCTTT; cdr3_aa: CASSKQIGTGTTEAFF; d_call: TRBD1; v_call: TRBV11-2; clone_size: once; j_call: TRBJ1-1
cdr3_nt: TGTGCCAGCAGTGACCAACAGGACCCGGGCTACGAGCAGTACTTC; cdr3_aa: CASSDQQDPGYEQYF; d_call: NA; v_call: TRBV6-1; clone_size: NA; j_call: TRBJ2-7
cdr3_nt: TGTGCCAGCAGCAGGACTAGCGGGGGGTTTGGGACCCAGTACTTC; cdr3_aa: CASSRTSGGFGTQYF; d_call: TRBD2; v_call: TRBV7-2; clone_size: NA; j_call: TRBJ2-5
cdr3_nt: TGTGCCAGCAGTTACGGTGGCAGGGCGATTGGGCAGTACTTC; cdr3_aa: CASSYGGRAIGQYF; d_call: NA; v_call: TRBV6-5; clone_size: NA; j_call: TRBJ2-7
cdr3_nt: TGTGCCAGCAGCCAGGGACAGCCTAATTCACCCCTCCACTTT; cdr3_aa: CASSQGQPNSPLHF; d_call: TRBD1; v_call: TRBV11-2; clone_size: NA; j_call: TRBJ1-6
cdr3_nt: TGTGCCAGCAGGATGACTAGCGGGGGGGGACAAGAGACCCAGTACTTC; cdr3_aa: CASRMTSGGGQETQYF; d_call: TRBD2; v_call: TRBV6-6; clone_size: few; j_call: TRBJ2-5
cdr3_nt: TGTGCCAGCAGACAGGAGGCAGGGGACACTGAAGCTTTCTTT; cdr3_aa: CASRQEAGDTEAFF; d_call: NA; v_call: TRBV2; clone_size: NA; j_call: TRBJ1-1
cdr3_nt: TGTGCCAGCAGGCAAGACAGGACTTCTAGCAATCAGCCCCAGCATTTT; cdr3_aa: CASRQDRTSSNQPQHF; d_call: NA; v_call: TRBV28; clone_size: NA; j_call: TRBJ1-5
cdr3_nt: TGTGCCAGCAGATGGGGGACTAGCGGATACAATGAGCAGTTCTTC; cdr3_aa: CASRWGTSGYNEQFF; d_call: TRBD2; v_call: TRBV2; clone_size: NA; j_call: TRBJ2-1
cdr3_nt: TGTGCCAGCAGCTTAAGCCTAGCGGGTCAAAATGAGCAGTTCTTC; cdr3_aa: CASSLSLAGQNEQFF; d_call: TRBD2; v_call: TRBV7-3; clone_size: NA; j_call: TRBJ2-1
cdr3_nt: TGTGCCAGTAGTATCAGCGGGACAGGGGTGCCTGGGGCCAACGTCCTGACTTTC; cdr3_aa: CASSISGTGVPGANVLTF; d_call: TRBD1; v_call: TRBV19; clone_size: NA; j_call: TRBJ2-6
cdr3_nt: TGTGCCAGCAGCTTGGCATGGCGTAGCCAAGAGACCCAGTACTTC; cdr3_aa: CASSLAWRSQETQYF; d_call: NA; v_call: TRBV5-6; clone_size: NA; j_call: TRBJ2-5
cdr3_nt: TGCGCCAGCAGCTGGGGGGACAGGGCCTATGGCTACACCTTC; cdr3_aa: CASSWGDRAYGYTF; d_call: TRBD1; v_call: TRBV5-1; clone_size: few; j_call: TRBJ1-2
cdr3_nt: TGTGCCAGCTCACCGTTACAGGCCGACTCTGGAAACACCATATATTTT; cdr3_aa: CASSPLQADSGNTIYF; d_call: NA; v_call: TRBV18; clone_size: NA; j_call: TRBJ1-3
cdr3_nt: TGCAGCGTGCAACAGGGAAGAACTGAAGCTTTCTTT; cdr3_aa: CSVQQGRTEAFF; d_call: NA; v_call: TRBV29-1; clone_size: NA; j_call: TRBJ1-1
cdr3_nt: TGTGCCAGCAGACACCAGGGGTATAATTCACCCCTCCACTTT; cdr3_aa: CASRHQGYNSPLHF; d_call: NA; v_call: TRBV6-5; clone_size: NA; j_call: TRBJ1-6
cdr3_nt: TGTGCCAGCAGTATAGACAGGGACTCCTACGAGCAGTACTTC; cdr3_aa: CASSIDRDSYEQYF; d_call: TRBD1; v_call: TRBV7-2; clone_size: NA; j_call: TRBJ2-7
cdr3_nt: TGTGCCAGCCGGAATTCCTATAATTCACCCCTCCACTTT; cdr3_aa: CASRNSYNSPLHF; d_call: NA; v_call: TRBV6-5; clone_size: NA; j_call: TRBJ1-6
cdr3_nt: TGTGCCAGCAGTTTATCTGGCCTTCCCTACGAGCAGTACTTC; cdr3_aa: CASSLSGLPYEQYF; d_call: NA; v_call: TRBV28; clone_size: NA; j_call: TRBJ2-7
cdr3_nt: TGTGCCAGCAGTTTTACAGGGGGCACTGAAGCTTTCTTT; cdr3_aa: CASSFTGGTEAFF; d_call: TRBD1; v_call: TRBV28; clone_size: NA; j_call: TRBJ1-1
cdr3_nt: TGTGCCAGCAGGCCCACAGGGGATTGGAGTGGCTACACCTTC; cdr3_aa: CASRPTGDWSGYTF; d_call: TRBD1; v_call: TRBV6-5; clone_size: once; j_call: TRBJ1-2
cdr3_nt: TGTGCCAGCAGCCGGGGCTCTGGGGCCAACGTCCTGACTTTC; cdr3_aa: CASSRGSGANVLTF; d_call: NA; v_call: TRBV4-2; clone_size: NA; j_call: TRBJ2-6
cdr3_nt: TGTGCCTGGCAGGTTGCAGATACGCAGTATTTT; cdr3_aa: CAWQVADTQYF; d_call: NA; v_call: TRBV30; clone_size: NA; j_call: TRBJ2-3
cdr3_nt: TGTGCCAGCAGCTTTGGGGGGAGCTCCTACAATGAGCAGTTCTTC; cdr3_aa: CASSFGGSSYNEQFF; d_call: NA; v_call: TRBV7-3; clone_size: NA; j_call: TRBJ2-1
cdr3_nt: TGCGCCAGCAGCTTGGCCGGGGGGGTCACTGAAGCTTTCTTT; cdr3_aa: CASSLAGGVTEAFF; d_call: NA; v_call: TRBV5-1; clone_size: NA; j_call: TRBJ1-1
cdr3_nt: TGTGCCAGCAGCGCAAGGTCCCCCGGGAACTATGGCTACACCTTC; cdr3_aa: CASSARSPGNYGYTF; d_call: NA; v_call: TRBV7-2; clone_size: NA; j_call: TRBJ1-2
cdr3_nt: TGTGCCAGCAGTGGACAAACCAGGAACACTGAAGCTTTCTTT; cdr3_aa: CASSGQTRNTEAFF; d_call: NA; v_call: TRBV2; clone_size: NA; j_call: TRBJ1-1
cdr3_nt: TGTGCCAGCAGCACCGGGACAGGTCCCTACACCGGGGAGCTGTTTTTT; cdr3_aa: CASSTGTGPYTGELFF; d_call: TRBD1; v_call: TRBV11-2; clone_size: NA; j_call: TRBJ2-2
cdr3_nt: TGTGCCAGCTCACCGGGGAAGCTTACCGGTATTAACACAGATACGCAGTATTTT; cdr3_aa: CASSPGKLTGINTDTQYF; d_call: NA; v_call: TRBV18; clone_size: once; j_call: TRBJ2-3
cdr3_nt: TGTGCCTGGAGTCAGACAGGGAGCACAGATACGCAGTATTTT; cdr3_aa: CAWSQTGSTDTQYF; d_call: TRBD1; v_call: TRBV30; clone_size: NA; j_call: TRBJ2-3
cdr3_nt: TGTGCCAGCAGCTTAAATAGGGGGACCGGGGAGCTGTTTTTT; cdr3_aa: CASSLNRGTGELFF; d_call: NA; v_call: TRBV7-9; clone_size: NA; j_call: TRBJ2-2
cdr3_nt: TGTGCCAGCAGTTTAGGGAGGGTAGCATCCAATGAGCAGTTCTTC; cdr3_aa: CASSLGRVASNEQFF; d_call: TRBD2; v_call: TRBV27; clone_size: NA; j_call: TRBJ2-1
cdr3_nt: TGCAGCGTTGGATGGGGGGCTGAAGCTTTCTTT; cdr3_aa: CSVGWGAEAFF; d_call: NA; v_call: TRBV29-1; clone_size: few; j_call: TRBJ1-1
cdr3_nt: TGTGCCAGCAGCGCTAGTAGAGGGGGCTGGTTACAGGACGAGCAGTACTTC; cdr3_aa: CASSASRGGWLQDEQYF; d_call: TRBD1; v_call: TRBV9; clone_size: NA; j_call: TRBJ2-7
cdr3_nt: TGTGCCAGCACCCCGGCAGGCGGCGGGTCACCCCTCCACTTT; cdr3_aa: CASTPAGGGSPLHF; d_call: NA; v_call: TRBV7-9; clone_size: NA; j_call: TRBJ1-6
cdr3_nt: TGTGCCAGCAGCACCCGCCTAATCGGTGACCAAGAGACCCAGTACTTC; cdr3_aa: CASSTRLIGDQETQYF; d_call: NA; v_call: TRBV7-2; clone_size: NA; j_call: TRBJ2-5
cdr3_nt: TGTGCCAGCAGAAATCAACAGGGGGCTTATGGCTACACCTTC; cdr3_aa: CASRNQQGAYGYTF; d_call: TRBD1; v_call: TRBV6-5; clone_size: NA; j_call: TRBJ1-2
cdr3_nt: TGTGCCAGCAGCTTACAGGGGTATGAGCAGTTCTTC; cdr3_aa: CASSLQGYEQFF; d_call: NA; v_call: TRBV11-3; clone_size: NA; j_call: TRBJ2-1
cdr3_nt: TGTGCCAGCAGGTCAGACGAAAAACTGTTTTTT; cdr3_aa: CASRSDEKLFF; d_call: NA; v_call: TRBV7-9; clone_size: NA; j_call: TRBJ1-4
cdr3_nt: TGCGCCAGCAGCTCCTCACCTACAGGGGGCAGGCTGGCTGAAGCTTTCTTT; cdr3_aa: CASSSSPTGGRLAEAFF; d_call: TRBD1; v_call: TRBV4-1; clone_size: NA; j_call: TRBJ1-1
cdr3_nt: TGTGCCACCAACCTCGGGGCCCCTGACTACTACAATGAGCAGTTCTTC; cdr3_aa: CATNLGAPDYYNEQFF; d_call: NA; v_call: TRBV28; clone_size: NA; j_call: TRBJ2-1
cdr3_nt: TGTGCCAGCAGTTACTCAGGGACAGGCTCCTACAATGAGCAGTTCTTC; cdr3_aa: CASSYSGTGSYNEQFF; d_call: TRBD1; v_call: TRBV6-5; clone_size: NA; j_call: TRBJ2-1
cdr3_nt: TGTGCCATCTCTACCCGCAGGGGGCCTGGTGAGCAGTACTTC; cdr3_aa: CAISTRRGPGEQYF; d_call: TRBD1; v_call: TRBV6-6; clone_size: NA; j_call: TRBJ2-7